Included here is one TCR beta chain sequence, with context. This entry belongs to a study of shared clonotypes between healthy human individuals. Healthy HIV-negative adults without recent acute infections or vaccinations served as donors. TCRdb keeps only in-frame clones here, not all; method: immunoSEQ multiplex PCR. The top ten clones hold 0.3% to 0.4% of a sample with a few million clones, approximately 93% of them seen once. V lost 4 bases and J lost 1, with 14 bases in between. CDR3 length: 16 residues. Germline values: CDR1 LNHNV, CDR2 YYDKDF (reference sequence). The sample taken for sequencing was naive CD4+ T cells from PBMCs. Subset reported: CD45RA+ positively selected. This TCR derives from a young man in good health. Some clones in this sample may be carry-over from other donors' samples. J is TRBJ1-5 and V is TRBV15; no definite D call. CDR3 amino acids: CATSTSPHGSNQPQHF. The DNA for the CDR3 is TGTGCCACCAGCACCAGCCCGCACGGGAGCAATCAGCCCCAGCATTTT.